This T cell receptor (beta chain) was identified in a study of cytomegalovirus exposure and HLA in healthy donors. Study at large: Findings of an earlier analysis included 117 million unique TCR beta sequences from about 180 million T cells. For the roughly 400 genotyped donors, roughly 80% fell within the Caucasian-associated ancestry cluster. Around 79 million unique TCRs, all from HLA-typed donors, were included in an early release of the data. Study-level findings and limits: Within the data, a cluster of highly shared sequence variants was likely a sequencing artifact.

Trimming stripped 3 bases from V and 5 bases from J, with 15 bases between. Germline assignment: CDR1 SGHRS and CDR2 YFSETQ. This CDR3 is built from 15 residues. The PCR used 60 Vbeta and 13 Jbeta primers. Repertoires were generated with immunoSEQ multiplex PCR, while TCRdb's copy carries only in-frame clones and drops some. Among fewer than 200,000 clones listed, 70% to 90% were seen once. Remarks on this clone: Its antigen is undetermined.

The gene calls are TRBV5-1 and TRBJ1-5; D is ambiguous. Sequenced sample: PBMCs. The origin of this receptor is a man younger than 45 in good health and CMV-seropositive. The CDR3 protein is CASSSSSDGDQPQHF. CDR3 coding DNA: TGCGCCAGCAGCTCCTCCTCTGACGGGGATCAGCCCCAGCATTTT.